The clone carrying this TCR beta chain occurred a few times. What it binds is unknown. Germline V gives CDR1 SGHTA, CDR2 FQGNSA. V shed 3 bases and J shed 1 base, with 12 bases lying between them. CDR3 length: 15 amino acids. The data were taken from a study of beta chain features in type 1 diabetes. For the study at large: All of the samples together had roughly 98 million sorted cells examined.

Notes on the study in general: A greater similarity of naive, central memory and Treg TCRB repertoires was seen among patients than among healthy donors. Significant though moderate, a shortening of TCRB CDR3s appeared in all four CD4+ subsets of Type 1 diabetes patients.

The authors took one heparinised blood draw, averaging about 120 mL, from each donor. Expressed TCRB transcripts were sequenced because the entire RNA isolate underwent reverse transcription. About 3.57 million reads, on average, came from each naive, central memory and regulatory T cell sample. Clones were read by immunoSEQ multiplex PCR, and TCRdb kept only the in-frame ones, dropping some. There are 600,000 or so clones in the sample; around an eighth occur only once, and around 0.12% lies in the top ten. Sequenced: naive CD4+ T cells from blood. The source of this sequence is a man in his thirties or forties with type 1 diabetes. The chain joins TRBV7-2 to TRBJ1-2, with D possibly matching TRBD1 (5 bases). The CDR3 spells CASSFGRGVNYGYTF. The DNA for the CDR3 is TGTGCCAGCAGCTTTGGACGGGGGGTTAACTATGGCTACACCTTC.